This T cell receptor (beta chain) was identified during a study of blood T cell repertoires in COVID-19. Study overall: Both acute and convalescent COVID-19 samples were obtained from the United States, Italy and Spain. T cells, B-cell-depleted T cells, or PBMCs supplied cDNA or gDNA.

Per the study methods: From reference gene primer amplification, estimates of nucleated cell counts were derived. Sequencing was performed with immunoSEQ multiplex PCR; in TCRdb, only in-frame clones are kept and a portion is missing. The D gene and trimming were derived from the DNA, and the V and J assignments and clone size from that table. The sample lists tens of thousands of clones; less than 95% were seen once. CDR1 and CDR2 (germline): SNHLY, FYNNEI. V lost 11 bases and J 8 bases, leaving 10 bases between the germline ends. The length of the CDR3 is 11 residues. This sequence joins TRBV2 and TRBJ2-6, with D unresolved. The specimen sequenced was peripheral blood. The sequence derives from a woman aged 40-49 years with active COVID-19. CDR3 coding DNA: TGTGCCCTAAAAAATTCCAACGTCCTGACTTTC. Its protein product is CALKNSNVLTF.